This T cell receptor (beta chain) was obtained from a study of PD-1 blockade in classical Hodgkin lymphoma. Time point in this sample: newly diagnosed, previously untreated cHL patient sample. Trimming shortened V by 3 bases and J by 0 bases, and 7 bases separated the two germline ends. The CDR3 spans 14 residues. Germline-derived CDR1 and CDR2 are MNHNS and SASEGT. Profiled with immunoSEQ multiplex PCR; TCRdb holds only in-frame clones, not every one. Of approximately 20,000 clones in the sample, roughly 94% are singletons; the top ten hold roughly 6%. The sequencing sample was made of peripheral blood mononuclear cells (PBMCs). V is TRBV6-1 and J is TRBJ2-3, with D unresolved. This clonotype originated in a human donor with classical Hodgkin lymphoma. CDR3 sequence (DNA): TGTGCCAGCAGTGAGTCCCAGAGCACAGATACGCAGTATTTT. Protein product: CASSESQSTDTQYF.